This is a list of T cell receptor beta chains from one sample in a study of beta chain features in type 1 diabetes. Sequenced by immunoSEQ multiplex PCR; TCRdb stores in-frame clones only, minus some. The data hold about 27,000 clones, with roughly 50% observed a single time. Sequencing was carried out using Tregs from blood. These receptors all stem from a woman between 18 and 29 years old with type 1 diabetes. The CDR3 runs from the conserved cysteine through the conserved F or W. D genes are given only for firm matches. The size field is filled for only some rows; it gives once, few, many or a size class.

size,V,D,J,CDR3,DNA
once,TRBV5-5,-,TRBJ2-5,CASSSGLGSETQYF,TGTGCCAGCAGCTCGGGACTCGGGTCAGAGACCCAGTACTTC
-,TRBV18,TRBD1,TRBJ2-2,CASSLQGTHTGELFF,TGTGCCAGCTCCCTACAGGGGACCCACACCGGGGAGCTGTTTTTT
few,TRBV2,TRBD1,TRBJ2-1,CASRTGQGWNEQFF,TGTGCCAGCAGGACGGGACAGGGATGGAATGAGCAGTTCTTC
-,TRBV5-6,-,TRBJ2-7,CASSFRRDSYEQYF,TGTGCCAGCAGCTTTCGTCGGGACTCCTACGAGCAGTACTTC
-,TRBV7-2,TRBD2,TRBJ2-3,CASSFSGITDTQYF,TGTGCCAGCAGCTTTAGCGGGATCACAGATACGCAGTATTTT
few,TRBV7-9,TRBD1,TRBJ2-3,CASSRLTGEADTQYF,TGTGCCAGCAGCCGACTGACAGGGGAGGCAGATACGCAGTATTTT
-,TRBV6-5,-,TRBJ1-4,CASSALGGRDEKLFF,TGTGCCAGCAGTGCCTTGGGAGGGAGAGATGAAAAACTGTTTTTT
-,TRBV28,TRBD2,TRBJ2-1,CASRTTGTSGRNEQFF,TGTGCCAGCAGAACTACCGGGACTAGCGGCCGTAATGAGCAGTTCTTC
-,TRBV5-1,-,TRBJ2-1,CASSPRPGVNEQFF,TGCGCCAGCAGCCCCCGCCCGGGAGTCAATGAGCAGTTCTTC
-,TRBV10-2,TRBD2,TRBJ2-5,CASSGTSGIQETQYF,TGCGCCAGCAGTGGGACTAGCGGGATCCAAGAGACCCAGTACTTC
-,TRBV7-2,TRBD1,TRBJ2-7,CASSSWGGQGVEQYF,TGTGCCAGCAGCTCCTGGGGGGGACAGGGGGTCGAGCAGTACTTC
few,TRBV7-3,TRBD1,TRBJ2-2,CASSLWGTANTGELFF,TGTGCCAGCAGCTTATGGGGGACAGCGAACACCGGGGAGCTGTTTTTT
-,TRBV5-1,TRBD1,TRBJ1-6,CASSLASQGGSPLHF,TGCGCCAGCAGCTTGGCTTCACAGGGGGGCTCACCCCTCCACTTT
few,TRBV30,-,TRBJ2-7,CAWTRRGYEQYF,TGTGCCTGGACCCGAAGAGGCTACGAGCAGTACTTC
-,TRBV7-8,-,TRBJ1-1,CASSRTNTEAFF,TGTGCCAGCAGCAGGACAAACACTGAAGCTTTCTTT
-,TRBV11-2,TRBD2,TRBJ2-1,CASSKGGRREGYNEQFF,TGTGCCAGCAGCAAGGGGGGTAGGCGGGAGGGCTACAATGAGCAGTTCTTC
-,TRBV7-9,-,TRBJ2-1,CASSLRRGEQGGGQFF,TGTGCCAGCAGCTTACGACGAGGGGAACAGGGTGGAGGGCAGTTCTTC
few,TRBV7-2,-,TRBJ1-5,CASSLGGPAGAQHF,TGTGCCAGCAGCTTAGGAGGCCCCGCCGGGGCCCAGCATTTT
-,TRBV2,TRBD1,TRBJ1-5,CASRRGQASNQPQHF,TGTGCCAGCAGGAGAGGACAGGCTAGCAATCAGCCCCAGCATTTT
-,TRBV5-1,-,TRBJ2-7,CASSLDSGIYEQYF,TGCGCCAGCAGCCTGGATTCCGGGATCTACGAGCAGTACTTC
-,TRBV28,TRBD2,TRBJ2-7,CASSVTGTRSEQYF,TGTGCCAGCAGTGTAACCGGGACTAGAAGCGAGCAGTACTTC
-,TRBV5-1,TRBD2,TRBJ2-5,CASSLAGTSGGETQYF,TGCGCCAGCAGCTTGGCCGGGACTAGTGGAGGAGAGACCCAGTACTTC